Presented here are 21 T cell receptor beta chains from one specimen sequenced in a study of T cell repertoires in cytomegalovirus infection (dated by TCRdb to the late 2010s). In the paper's terms, the treatment or condition label means: in vitro stimulation with specific CMV peptide epitopes to enrich CMV-specific T cells. These receptors lack a known antigen. The sequencing machine was an Illumina HiSeq 1500. TCRdb redid the processing of the public reads, applying fastp at Q25 and MiXCR, and retained in-frame beta chains. Rows are unified per CDR3 protein, each entry keeping the most common DNA and genes. The sample profile shows about 770,000 distinct CDR3 sequences; roughly 28% of them were found once. About 12% of the sample is in the top ten clones. This specimen was cultured CD8+ T cells from PBMCs, taken from culture after CMV antigen stimulation. These receptors were collected from a human donor in good health (CMV status not recorded). Some clones in this sample may be carry-over from other donors' samples.

This chain uses TRBV7-6 with TRBJ2-7; tentatively, D is TRBD2 (7 bases). The CDR3 runs to 13 residues. Germline CDR1 and CDR2: SGHVS and FNYEAQ. V lost 5 bases, J lost 9 bases, and 17 bases lay in between. The CDR3 sequence: CASSPPGRGGQYV. The DNA for the CDR3 is TGTGCCAGCAGCCCACCGGGGAGGGGGGGGCAGTACGTC.

The V and J genes are TRBV10-3 and TRBJ1-1; D is perhaps TRBD1 (6 bases). Germline CDR1 reads ENHRY; CDR2 reads SYGVKD. This CDR3 is built from 16 residues. With 2 bases removed from V and 6 bases from J, the gap between germline ends came to 19 bases. The CDR3 reads CAISERDGGQKAEAFF. Here the CDR3 DNA reads TGTGCCATCAGTGAGAGGGATGGGGGCCAGAAGGCTGAAGCTTTCTTT.

This clonotype was recorded at least ten times. The rearrangement links TRBV27 to TRBJ2-2; no clear D. Germline V lookup: CDR1 MNHEY, CDR2 SMNVEV (reference sequence). V lost 3 bases to trimming and J lost 6 bases, with 5 bases between them. This CDR3 is 12 amino acids long. CDR3 sequence: CASSFGPGELFF. The CDR3 DNA reads TGTGCCAGCAGTTTTGGGCCCGGGGAGCTGTTTTTT.

The chain recombines TRBV7-9 with TRBJ1-2; D remains unclear. The CDR3 contains 15 residues. The V gene's germline CDR1 is SEHNR and CDR2 FQNEAQ (reference sequence). V gave up 5 bases and J gave up 0 bases, with 13 bases separating them. CDR3 loop: CASSHGSVANYGYTF. In DNA, the CDR3 is TGTGCCAGCAGCCACGGCTCAGTAGCTAACTATGGCTACACCTTC.

In this sample, this clonotype turned up a few times. The V gene is TRBV12-3 or TRBV12-4, the J gene TRBJ2-1; 12 positions match TRBD2. The ends lost 4 bases at V and 7 bases at J; junction bases unmatched: 11. CDR3 length equals 17 residues. CDR3 protein: CASSSTSGGPRGNEQFF. The CDR3 DNA is TGTGCCAGCAGTTCGACTAGCGGGGGACCACGAGGGAATGAGCAGTTCTTC.

This clonotype has ten or more counts. The rearrangement links TRBV7-9 to TRBJ2-1, with 13 bases aligning to TRBD2. This CDR3 is 17 amino acids long. CDR1 is SEHNR and CDR2 is FQNEAQ in the germline V gene (reference sequence). With V trimmed by 5 bases and J by 9 bases, 13 bases remained unmatched. The CDR3 region has the DNA TGTGCCAGCAGCCGTGCCGGGACTAGCGGGGAAGAGGGTGAGCAGTTCTTC. Encoded protein: CASSRAGTSGEEGEQFF.

V gene TRBV12-3 or TRBV12-4 combines with J gene TRBJ1-5; D is uncertain. The CDR3 runs 14 residues. V shed 3 bases and J shed 3 bases, with 9 bases lying between them. Here the CDR3 reads CASSFGPVNQPQHF. The CDR3 DNA reads as TGTGCCAGCAGTTTTGGTCCGGTCAATCAGCCCCAGCATTTT.

In its sample, this clonotype was seen once. The CDR3 is CASSLTSVKTQYF. CDR3 bases: TGTGCCAGCAGTTTAACTAGCGTGAAGACCCAGTACTTC. V gene TRBV6-2 or TRBV6-3 combines with J gene TRBJ2-5; TRBD2 agrees at 7 bases. The V gene's germline CDR1 is MNHEY and CDR2 SVGEGT. The ends lost 4 bases at V and 6 bases at J; junction bases unmatched: 5. The CDR3 length is 13 residues.

This rearrangement joins TRBV6-6 to TRBJ1-5; D is undetermined. This CDR3 contains 16 residues. The V end lost 2 bases, the J end lost 0 bases, and 11 bases lay between the germline ends. In germline, CDR1 is MNHNY, CDR2 SVGAGI (reference sequence). The CDR3 loop is CASSYRGPSSNQPQHF. CDR3 in DNA: TGTGCCAGCAGTTACCGGGGTCCCTCTAGCAATCAGCCCCAGCATTTT.

This clonotype was observed a handful of times. V usage is TRBV2 and J usage is TRBJ1-1; D gene unclear. The CDR3 consists of 15 residues. Trimming stripped 2 bases from V and 1 base from J, with 11 bases between. Germline V CDR1 and CDR2: SNHLY, FYNNEI. In DNA, the CDR3 is TGTGCCAGCAGTGAAAGGCAGGCGGGGAACACTGAAGCTTTCTTT. This sequence encodes CASSERQAGNTEAFF.

V is TRBV27 and J is TRBJ1-3; D unresolved. V lost 5 bases and J lost 0, with 11 bases in between. The CDR3 consists of 15 residues. CDR1 is MNHEY, CDR2 SMNVEV, per germline (reference sequence). The CDR3 nucleotides read TGTGCCAGCAGTGCGAGCGGGATCTCTGGAAACACCATATATTTT. It is translated as CASSASGISGNTIYF.

There are a few counts of this clonotype. The rearrangement links TRBV27 to TRBJ2-2, with 13 bases identical to TRBD2. V trimming: 5 bases; J trimming: 7 bases; junction bases outside the gene matches: 13. The CDR3 length is 18 residues. Germline V gene sequence: CDR1 MNHEY, CDR2 SMNVEV (reference sequence). The CDR3 DNA reads TGTGCCAGCAGTGTCCTACTAGCGGGGGGGCCTTGGAGCGGGGAGCTGTTTTTT. This sequence encodes CASSVLLAGGPWSGELFF.

This clonotype was recorded once. This chain links TRBV27 with TRBJ1-2; D might be TRBD1 (6 bases). From germline, CDR1 is MNHEY and CDR2 SMNVEV (reference sequence). The CDR3 covers 13 residues. The ends were cut back, 3 bases at V and 8 bases at J, with 13 bases in the middle. The CDR3 coding sequence is TGTGCCAGCAGTTTGGGGGGCAGGCAGGGCTACACCTTC. Translation gives CASSLGGRQGYTF.

This clonotype has only a few counts. This chain joins TRBV2 and TRBJ1-2, with a tentative D call TRBD1 (5 bases). The V gene's germline CDR1 is SNHLY and CDR2 FYNNEI. Trimming removed 8 bases from V and 3 bases from J, with 19 bases in between. The CDR3 runs 15 residues. Here the CDR3 reads CASYGLQELYYGYTF. The CDR3 bases are TGTGCCAGCTACGGCCTACAGGAGCTTTACTATGGCTACACCTTC.

V is TRBV6-6 and J is TRBJ1-1; D is undetermined. Germline values: CDR1 MNHNY, CDR2 SVGAGI (reference sequence). The CDR3 is 16 amino acids. Trimming removed 0 bases at V and 4 bases at J, with 15 bases between. The CDR3 spells CASSYSIRATSTEAFF. In DNA form, the CDR3 reads TGTGCCAGCAGTTACTCGATTCGGGCCACGAGCACTGAAGCTTTCTTT.

A few counts support this clonotype. The rearrangement joins TRBV28 to TRBJ2-4, with unresolved D. CDR3 length: 14 residues. Trimming cost V 7 bases and J 0 bases, with 10 bases left between them. Germline CDR1 MDHEN, CDR2 SYDVKM. CDR3 protein: CASTTDLAKNIQYF. The CDR3 bases are TGTGCCAGCACCACGGATCTAGCCAAAAACATTCAGTACTTC. The full variable domain, in which reference TRBV28 and TRBJ2-4 provide the parts outside the CDR3, is DVKVTQSSRYLVKRTGEKVFLECVQDMDHENMFWYRQDPGLGLRLIYFSYDVKMKEKGDIPEGYSVSREKKERFSLILESASTNQTSMYLCASTTDLAKNIQYFGAGTRLSVL.

This clonotype was detected ten times or more. This chain uses TRBV9 with TRBJ1-1; D uncertain. The CDR3 length is 15 residues. V lost 3 bases and J 1 base, leaving 13 bases between the germline ends. Germline V gives CDR1 SGDLS, CDR2 YYNGEE. The CDR3 DNA reads TGTGCCAGCAGCGCCTCCTCGACGGGGAACACTGAAGCTTTCTTT. This gives the protein CASSASSTGNTEAFF.

This chain connects TRBV5-1 to TRBJ2-2, with 7 bases that match TRBD1. V dropped 7 bases and J dropped 0; count of bases not matched to a gene: 9. CDR3 size: 16 residues. CDR1 is SGHRS and CDR2 is YFSETQ in the germline V gene. The CDR3 coding sequence is TGCGCCAGCCGGGGACAGCCTACCGCGAACACCGGGGAGCTGTTTTTT. Protein sequence: CASRGQPTANTGELFF.

This clonotype was recorded many times. This chain joins TRBV11-3 and TRBJ2-4, with D unclear. The CDR3 loop spans 15 amino acids. The V gene's germline CDR1 is SGHNT and CDR2 YENEEA. V was clipped by 2 bases and J by 6 bases, with 14 bases between them. CDR3 DNA sequence: TGTGCCAGCAGCTTACCAGGTTCAGAATTAAACATTCAGTACTTC. This sequence encodes CASSLPGSELNIQYF.

This clonotype was recorded many times. The chain is built from TRBV7-8 and TRBJ2-7; D unresolved. V shed 0 bases and J shed 2 bases, with 5 bases lying between them. Germline CDR1 reads SGHVS; CDR2 reads FQNEAQ. This CDR3 has 13 residues. The CDR3 protein is CASSLASAYEQYV. The CDR3 DNA sequence: TGTGCCAGCAGCTTAGCCAGTGCCTACGAGCAGTACGTC.

The J gene is TRBJ2-7, the V gene TRBV6-6; a weak D match, TRBD1 (7 bases). V lost 7 bases, J lost 2 bases, and 21 bases lay in between. Germline V gives CDR1 MNHNY, CDR2 SVGAGI (reference sequence). This CDR3 is built from 16 residues. The CDR3 DNA reads TGTGCCAGCACCACGGAAAGGCAGGGGGGCCCCTACGAGCAGTACGTC. It encodes CASTTERQGGPYEQYV.